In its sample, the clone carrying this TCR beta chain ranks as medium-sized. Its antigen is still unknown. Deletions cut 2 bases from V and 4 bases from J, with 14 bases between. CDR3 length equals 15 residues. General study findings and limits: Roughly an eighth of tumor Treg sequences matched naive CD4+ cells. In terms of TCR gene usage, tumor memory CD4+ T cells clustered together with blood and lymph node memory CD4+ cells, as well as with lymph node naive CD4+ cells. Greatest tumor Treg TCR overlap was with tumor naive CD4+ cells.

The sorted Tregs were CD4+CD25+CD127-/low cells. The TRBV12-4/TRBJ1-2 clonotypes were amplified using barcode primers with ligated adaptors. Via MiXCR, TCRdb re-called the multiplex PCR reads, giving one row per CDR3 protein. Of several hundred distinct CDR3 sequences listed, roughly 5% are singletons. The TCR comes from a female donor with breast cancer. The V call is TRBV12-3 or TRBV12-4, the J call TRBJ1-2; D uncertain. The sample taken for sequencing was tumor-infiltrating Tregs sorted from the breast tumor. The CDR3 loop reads CASSLNWRTVYGYTF. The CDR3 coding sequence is TGTGCCAGCAGTTTAAACTGGAGGACTGTCTATGGCTACACCTTC.